This T cell receptor beta chain appears in the sequencing data of a study of blood T cell repertoires in COVID-19. In the study overall: The United States, Italy and Spain provided the acute and convalescent COVID-19 samples.

Per the authors' pipeline: Reference gene primer amplification in the assay estimated nucleated cell counts. Profiling relied on immunoSEQ multiplex PCR, and the TCRdb table lists in-frame clones only, not all of them. The D gene and trimming were derived from the DNA, and the V and J assignments and clone size from that table. Of fewer than 250,000 clones in the sample, 92% were seen once. The sample taken for sequencing was peripheral blood. This sequence was found in a young man with acute or convalescent COVID-19.

This CDR3 is CASSRDRGNEKLFF. In DNA, the CDR3 is TGTGCCAGCAGTCGAGACAGGGGTAATGAAAAACTGTTTTTT. The genes are TRBV28 and TRBJ1-4; 8 nucleotides agree with TRBD1. CDR1 is MDHEN, CDR2 SYDVKM, per germline. This CDR3 spans 14 amino acids. The J segment lost 4 bases and the V segment lost 5 bases, leaving 3 bases of the junction unmatched.